One sample yielded the 18 T cell receptor beta chains listed below, sequenced in a study of lung T cells in sarcoidosis with Löfgren's syndrome. TCRdb re-derived calls from the reads in MiXCR, one entry per CDR3 protein. The table records some 9,800 distinct CDR3 sequences, 15% to 20% of them present only once. The sequencing input was CD4+ T cells from bronchoalveolar lavage. All receptors come from a human donor with sarcoidosis (Löfgren's syndrome or another form), or a control subject (not recorded which).

In this sample, this clonotype turned up a few times. The chain recombines TRBV4-2 with TRBJ2-6, with 9 bases lining up with TRBD2. Trimming at V came to 2 bases and at J to 3 bases, leaving 5 bases not matched to a gene. CDR3 length: 17 residues. The V gene's germline CDR1 is LGHNA and CDR2 YNFKEQ. DNA for the CDR3: TGTGCCAGCAGCCAACTTCCTAGCGGGGTTGGGGCCAACGTCCTGACTTTC. Translation: CASSQLPSGVGANVLTF.

By proportion, this clonotype is large. The gene calls are TRBV15 and TRBJ2-3; 11 bases align to TRBD2. V trimming: 0 bases; J trimming: 8 bases; junction bases outside the gene matches: 7. The length of the CDR3 is 16 residues. Germline CDR1 is LNHNV and CDR2 is YYDKDF (reference sequence). The CDR3 region has the DNA TGTGCCACCAGCAGAGATAAGACTAGCGGGGAGGGTACGCAGTATTTT. It yields the protein CATSRDKTSGEGTQYF.

By proportion, this clonotype is medium-sized. The chain joins TRBV6-1 to TRBJ1-3; D is perhaps TRBD1 (5 bases). Per germline, CDR1 MNHNS and CDR2 SASEGT. V lost 7 bases to trimming and J lost 2 bases, with 12 bases between them. This CDR3 contains 14 residues. CDR3 sequence: CASNDRGAGNTIYF. The CDR3 DNA reads as TGTGCCAGCAACGACCGGGGCGCTGGAAACACCATATATTTT.

This clonotype was detected ten times or more. The chain employs TRBV11-1 and TRBJ2-5; 7 bases are shared with TRBD1. Germline assignment: CDR1 SGHAT and CDR2 FQDESV (reference sequence). The CDR3 length is 15 residues. V trimming: 5 bases; J trimming: 1 base; junction bases outside the gene matches: 7. CDR3: CASSTLGTAQETQYF. Written as DNA, the CDR3 is TGTGCCAGCAGCACTCTCGGGACAGCCCAAGAGACCCAGTACTTC.

This clonotype was seen at least ten times. Compared with germline, one end of the junction differs, possibly owing to a read error. The chain uses TRBV18 and TRBJ1-1, with TRBD1 matching 9 bases. In germline, CDR1 is KGHSH, CDR2 LQKENI. CDR3 length equals 12 residues. The CDR3 DNA follows: TGTGCCAGCTCACCCCGGGACAGGGTGATTATCTTT. Protein product: CASSPRDRVIIF.

This sequence joins TRBV24-1 and TRBJ2-3, with a possible D match to TRBD2 (6 bases). The CDR3 covers 16 residues. Germline V lookup: CDR1 KGHDR, CDR2 SFDVKD. V was trimmed by 3 bases and J by 5 bases, leaving 17 bases between them. Here the CDR3 reads CATSDPMGGAKDTQYF. The DNA for the CDR3 is TGTGCCACCAGTGATCCGATGGGGGGTGCAAAAGATACGCAGTATTTT.

As concerns this clonotype: At one end, the junction sequence differs from germline, possibly due to a read error. The V call is TRBV20-1, the J call TRBJ2-1, with D tentatively TRBD2 (6 bases). The germline CDR1 and CDR2 sequences are DFQATT and SNEGSKA (reference sequence). CDR3 size: 14 residues. CDR3 sequence reads: CRARKLAWGNEQFF. For the CDR3, the DNA is TGCAGAGCTAGGAAGCTAGCGTGGGGGAATGAGCAGTTCTTC.

This chain uses TRBV5-6 with TRBJ2-3; 8 bases are a match to TRBD2. The germline gives CDR1 SGHDT, CDR2 YYEEEE. The V segment lost 5 bases and the J segment 0 bases; nucleotides outside the gene matches: 5. CDR3 length equals 15 residues. CDR3 in amino acids: CASSSGGRSTDTQYF. DNA for the CDR3: TGTGCCAGCAGTTCGGGGGGGCGGAGCACAGATACGCAGTATTTT.

This clonotype was recorded many times. This rearrangement joins TRBV11-2 to TRBJ2-3; D is possibly TRBD2 (5 bases). CDR3 length: 14 amino acids. CDR1 is SGHAT, CDR2 FQNNGV, per germline. Trimming took off 5 bases at V and 4 bases at J, with 13 bases between the two ends. CDR3 DNA sequence: TGTGCCAGCAGCCGCGGGTTTGGCCCAGATACGCAGTATTTT. Encoded protein: CASSRGFGPDTQYF.

Ten or more counts support this clonotype. J is TRBJ2-5 and V is TRBV12-3 or TRBV12-4, with 15 bases fitting TRBD2. The CDR3 contains 17 residues. Losses at the gene ends were 6 bases for V and 5 bases for J; bases not matched to a gene: 10. CDR3 loop: CASRTGTSGRNGETQYF. CDR3 sequence (DNA): TGTGCCAGCAGGACCGGGACTAGCGGGAGGAATGGGGAGACCCAGTACTTC.

As regards this clonotype: The germline gene is not matched at one end of the junction; a read error may be the cause. This sequence joins TRBV28 and TRBJ1-3; D gene unclear. The CDR3 is 16 residues long. Germline V gives CDR1 MDHEN, CDR2 SYDVKM. In DNA form, the CDR3 reads TGTGCCAGCGTCGAACCTAGGAGAAACTCTGGTAACACCATATATTTT. Amino acids: CASVEPRRNSGNTIYF.

This clonotype occurred many times. The rearrangement uses TRBV7-9 and TRBJ2-2, with D perhaps matching TRBD1 (5 bases). Germline V CDR1 and CDR2: SEHNR, FQNEAQ (reference sequence). The CDR3 length is 14 residues. The V end was cut by 5 bases, the J end by 5 bases, with 12 bases between. CDR3 residues: CASSPLTDTGELFF. The CDR3 DNA sequence: TGTGCCAGCAGCCCGTTGACAGATACCGGGGAGCTGTTTTTT.

In its sample, this clonotype was seen many times. The CDR3 loop is CSANPPGTGPSTDTQYF. CDR3 nucleotides: TGCAGTGCCAACCCGCCCGGGACAGGCCCTAGCACAGATACGCAGTATTTT. This sequence joins TRBV20-1 and TRBJ2-3; TRBD1 aligns across 8 bases. Germline values: CDR1 DFQATT, CDR2 SNEGSKA (reference sequence). V dropped 6 bases and J dropped 0; count of bases not matched to a gene: 14. CDR3 length equals 17 residues.

CDR3 bases: TGTGCCAGCGGCAGGGCGGTACAGGGAAATCTCCAGCATTTT. Translation gives CASGRAVQGNLQHF. V is TRBV28 and J is TRBJ1-5; a weak D match, TRBD1 (6 bases). V was cut by 8 bases and J by 12 bases, with 23 bases left in between. Germline-derived CDR1 and CDR2 are MDHEN and SYDVKM. The CDR3 consists of 14 residues.

This clonotype was found a few times. One end of the junction is discordant with germline, which a read error may explain. The chain combines TRBV28 with TRBJ1-6; D uncertain. Per the germline V gene, CDR1 is MDHEN and CDR2 is SYDVKM. This CDR3 region has 16 residues. Written as DNA, the CDR3 is TGTGCCAGCAGGCTGGGTGGGTTCACCTATAATTCACCCCTCCGCTTT. Translated, it gives CASRLGGFTYNSPLRF.

The sample holds many counts of this clonotype. This sequence joins TRBV27 and TRBJ1-6, with D tentatively TRBD1 (6 bases). With 6 bases removed from V and 3 bases from J, the gap between germline ends came to 15 bases. CDR1 and CDR2 from the germline V gene are MNHEY and SMNVEV (reference sequence). This CDR3 is built from 16 residues. Written as DNA, the CDR3 is TGTGCCAGCAGAATCCAGGGGTTCGGCTATAATTCACCCCTCCACTTT. Its protein is CASRIQGFGYNSPLHF.

The V call is TRBV11-2, the J call TRBJ2-5; D unclear. CDR1 and CDR2 from the germline V gene are SGHAT and FQNNGV. The CDR3 is 16 amino acids. Between the trimmed V and J ends, which lost 1 base and 7 bases, there was a span of 19 bases. The CDR3: CASSLVGREELGTQYF. DNA of the CDR3: TGTGCCAGCAGCTTAGTGGGCAGAGAGGAGTTGGGGACCCAGTACTTC.

This sequence joins TRBV27 and TRBJ2-1; 7 bases are a match to TRBD1. The V and J ends lost 2 bases and 12 bases, in that order; junction bases with no gene match: 13. Germline V gene lookup returns CDR1 MNHEY and CDR2 SMNVEV (reference sequence). The CDR3 loop spans 15 amino acids. CDR3 loop: CASSLGGQRWVGQFF. The CDR3 nucleotides are TGTGCCAGCAGTTTAGGGGGACAGAGGTGGGTGGGGCAGTTCTTC.